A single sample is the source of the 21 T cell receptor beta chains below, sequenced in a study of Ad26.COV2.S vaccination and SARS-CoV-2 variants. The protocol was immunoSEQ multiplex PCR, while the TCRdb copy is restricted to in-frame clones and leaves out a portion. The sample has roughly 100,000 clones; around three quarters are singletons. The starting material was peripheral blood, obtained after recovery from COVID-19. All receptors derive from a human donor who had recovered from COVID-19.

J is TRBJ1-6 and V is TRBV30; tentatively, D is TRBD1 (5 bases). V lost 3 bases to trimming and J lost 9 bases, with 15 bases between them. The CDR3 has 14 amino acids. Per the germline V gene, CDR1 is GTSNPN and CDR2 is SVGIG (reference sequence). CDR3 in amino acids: CAWSGSRGGSPLHF. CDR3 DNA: TGTGCCTGGAGCGGTTCTAGGGGCGGTTCACCCCTCCACTTT.

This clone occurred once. The CDR3 loop is CASSLSVRIRDNIQYF. CDR3 sequence (DNA): TGTGCCAGCAGTTTATCTGTCAGGATCCGGGACAACATTCAGTACTTC. The chain carries TRBV28 and TRBJ2-4, with D perhaps matching TRBD1 or TRBD2 (5 bases each). Between the trimmed V and J ends, which lost 1 base and 7 bases, there was a span of 17 bases. Germline CDR1 is MDHEN and CDR2 is SYDVKM. The CDR3 consists of 16 residues.

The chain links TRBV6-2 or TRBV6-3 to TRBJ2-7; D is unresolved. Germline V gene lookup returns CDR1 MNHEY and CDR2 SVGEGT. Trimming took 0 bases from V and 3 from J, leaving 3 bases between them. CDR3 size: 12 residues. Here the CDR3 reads CASSYSVYEQYF. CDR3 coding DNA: TGTGCCAGCAGTTACTCAGTCTACGAGCAGTACTTC.

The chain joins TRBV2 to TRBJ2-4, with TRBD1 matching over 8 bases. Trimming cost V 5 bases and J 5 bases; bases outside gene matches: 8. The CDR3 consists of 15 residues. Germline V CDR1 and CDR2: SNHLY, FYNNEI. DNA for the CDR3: TGTGCCAGCAGTTCTTTCGGACAGGGTGAAAACATTCAGTACTTC. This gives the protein CASSSFGQGENIQYF.

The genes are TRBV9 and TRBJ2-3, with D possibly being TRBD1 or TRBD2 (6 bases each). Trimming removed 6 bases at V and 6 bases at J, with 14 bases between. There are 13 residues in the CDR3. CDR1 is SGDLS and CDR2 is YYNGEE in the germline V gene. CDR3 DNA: TGTGCCAGCAACGGAGGGGGATCCGATACGCAGTATTTT. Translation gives CASNGGGSDTQYF.

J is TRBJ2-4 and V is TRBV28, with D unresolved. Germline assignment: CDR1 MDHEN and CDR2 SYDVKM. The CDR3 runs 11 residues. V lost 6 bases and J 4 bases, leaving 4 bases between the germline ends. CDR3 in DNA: TGTGCCAGCAGATTGAAAAACATTCAGTACTTC. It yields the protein CASRLKNIQYF.

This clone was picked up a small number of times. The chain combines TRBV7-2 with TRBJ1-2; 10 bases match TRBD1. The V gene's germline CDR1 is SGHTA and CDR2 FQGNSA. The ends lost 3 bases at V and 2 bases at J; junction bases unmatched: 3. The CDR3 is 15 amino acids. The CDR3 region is CASSFQTGGNYGYTF. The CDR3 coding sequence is TGTGCCAGCAGCTTTCAGACAGGGGGCAACTATGGCTACACCTTC.

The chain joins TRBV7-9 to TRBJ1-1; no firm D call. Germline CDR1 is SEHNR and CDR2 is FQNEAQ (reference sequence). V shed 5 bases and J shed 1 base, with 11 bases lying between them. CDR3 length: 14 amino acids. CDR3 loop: CASSPRTTNTEAFF. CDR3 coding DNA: TGTGCCAGCAGCCCTAGGACGACGAACACTGAAGCTTTCTTT.

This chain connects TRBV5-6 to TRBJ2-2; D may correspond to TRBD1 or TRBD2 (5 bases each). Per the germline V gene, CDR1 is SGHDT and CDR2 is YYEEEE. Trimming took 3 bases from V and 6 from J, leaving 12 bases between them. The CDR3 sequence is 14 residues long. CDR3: CASSWDEASGELFF. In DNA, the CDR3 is TGTGCCAGCAGCTGGGACGAAGCCTCCGGGGAGCTGTTTTTT.

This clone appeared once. This CDR3 reads CASSVGTDSSYEQYF. Written as DNA, the CDR3 is TGTGCCAGCAGCGTAGGGACGGACAGCTCCTACGAGCAGTACTTC. The chain has TRBV9 and TRBJ2-7; D possibly corresponds to TRBD1 (6 bases). Germline V lookup: CDR1 SGDLS, CDR2 YYNGEE. Trimming removed 0 bases at V and 0 bases at J, with 10 bases between. The CDR3 extends over 15 amino acids.

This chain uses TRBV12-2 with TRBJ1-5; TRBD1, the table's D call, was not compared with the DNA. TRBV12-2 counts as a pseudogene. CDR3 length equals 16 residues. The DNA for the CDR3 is TGTGCAAGTCGCCACCGGGACAGGGGGCTATTACAGCCCCAGCATTTT. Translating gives CASRHRDRGLLQPQHF.

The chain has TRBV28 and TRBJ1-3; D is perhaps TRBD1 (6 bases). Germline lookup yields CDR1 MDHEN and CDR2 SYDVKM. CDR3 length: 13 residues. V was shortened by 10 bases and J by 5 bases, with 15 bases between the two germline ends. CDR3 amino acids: CATRGGARNTIYF. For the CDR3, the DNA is TGTGCCACCCGGGGGGGGGCGCGAAACACCATATATTTT. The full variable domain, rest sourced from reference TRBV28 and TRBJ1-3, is DVKVTQSSRYLVKRTGEKVFLECVQDMDHENMFWYRQDPGLGLRLIYFSYDVKMKEKGDIPEGYSVSREKKERFSLILESASTNQTSMYLCATRGGARNTIYFGEGSWLTVV.

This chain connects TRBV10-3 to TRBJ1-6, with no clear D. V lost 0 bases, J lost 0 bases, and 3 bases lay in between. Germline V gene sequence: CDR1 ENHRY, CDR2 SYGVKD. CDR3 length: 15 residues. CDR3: CAISESRSYNSPLHF. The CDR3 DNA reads TGTGCCATCAGTGAGTCCCGCTCCTATAATTCACCCCTCCACTTT.

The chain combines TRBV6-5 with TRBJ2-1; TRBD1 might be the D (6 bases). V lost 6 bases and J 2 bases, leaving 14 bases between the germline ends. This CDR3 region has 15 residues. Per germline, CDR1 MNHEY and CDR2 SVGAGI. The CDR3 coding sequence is TGTGCCAGCAGATCCTCCGGGACACCCTACAATGAGCAGTTCTTC. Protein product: CASRSSGTPYNEQFF.

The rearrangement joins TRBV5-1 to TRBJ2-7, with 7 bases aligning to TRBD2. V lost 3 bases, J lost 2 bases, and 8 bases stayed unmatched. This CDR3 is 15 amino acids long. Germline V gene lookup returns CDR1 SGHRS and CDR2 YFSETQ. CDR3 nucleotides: TGCGCCAGCAGCTGGGGAGGGGACTCCCCCTACGAGCAGTACTTC. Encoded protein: CASSWGGDSPYEQYF.

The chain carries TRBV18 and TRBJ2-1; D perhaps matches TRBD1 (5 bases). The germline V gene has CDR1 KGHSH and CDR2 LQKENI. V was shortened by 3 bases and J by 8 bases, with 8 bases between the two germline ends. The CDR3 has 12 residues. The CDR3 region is CASSPWGDEQFF. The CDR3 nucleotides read TGTGCCAGCTCACCTTGGGGCGATGAGCAGTTCTTC.

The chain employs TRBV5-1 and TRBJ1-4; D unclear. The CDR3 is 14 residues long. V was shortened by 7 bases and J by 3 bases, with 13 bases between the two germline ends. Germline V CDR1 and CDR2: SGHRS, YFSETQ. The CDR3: CASSLAQANEKLFF. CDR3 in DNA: TGCGCCAGCTCCTTAGCCCAGGCTAATGAAAAACTGTTTTTT. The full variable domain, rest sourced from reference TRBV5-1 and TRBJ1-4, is KAGVTQTPRYLIKTRGQQVTLSCSPISGHRSVSWYQQTPGQGLQFLFEYFSETQRNKGNFPGRFSGRQFSNSRSEMNVSTLELGDSALYLCASSLAQANEKLFFGSGTQLSVL.

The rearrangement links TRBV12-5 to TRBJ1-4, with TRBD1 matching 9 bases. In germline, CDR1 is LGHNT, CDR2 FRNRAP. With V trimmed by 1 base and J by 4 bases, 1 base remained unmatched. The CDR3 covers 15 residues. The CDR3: CASGLGDRVNEKLFF. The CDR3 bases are TGTGCTAGTGGTTTGGGGGACAGGGTTAATGAAAAACTGTTTTTT.

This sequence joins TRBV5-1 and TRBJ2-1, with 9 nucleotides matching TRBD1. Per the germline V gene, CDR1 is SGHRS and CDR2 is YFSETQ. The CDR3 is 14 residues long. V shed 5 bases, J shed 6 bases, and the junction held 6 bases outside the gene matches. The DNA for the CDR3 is TGCGCCAGCAGTCACCTACAGGGGGCCAATGAGCAGTTCTTC. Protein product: CASSHLQGANEQFF.

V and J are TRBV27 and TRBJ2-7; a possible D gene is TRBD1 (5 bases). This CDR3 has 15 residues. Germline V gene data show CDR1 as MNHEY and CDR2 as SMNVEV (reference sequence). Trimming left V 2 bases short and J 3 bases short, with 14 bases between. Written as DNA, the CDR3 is TGTGCCAGCAGTTTAACCGCAGGGTTGGGCTACGAGCAGTACTTC. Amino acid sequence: CASSLTAGLGYEQYF.

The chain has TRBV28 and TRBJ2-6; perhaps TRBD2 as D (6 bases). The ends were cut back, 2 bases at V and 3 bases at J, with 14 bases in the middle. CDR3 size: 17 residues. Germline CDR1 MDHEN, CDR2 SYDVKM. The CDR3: CASSLPAGGRGANVLTF. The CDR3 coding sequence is TGTGCCAGCAGTTTACCGGCCGGGGGTCGTGGGGCCAACGTCCTGACTTTC.